This passage covers 20 T cell receptor beta chains from one sample sequenced in a study of naive and memory T cell subsets. Both TRBC1 and TRBC2 were covered by a beta constant-region primer of two equimolar oligonucleotides. Ligated cDNA was amplified by four rounds of PCR with nested alpha and beta constant-region primers and SP2. One entry per CDR3 protein, called by TCRdb with MiXCR from the UMI-ligation and nested PCR reads. The table has about 120,000 distinct CDR3 sequences, 36% seen once; the top ten hold 0.9%. The sequenced sample consisted of central memory CD4+ T cells from blood. The receptor source for this set is a human donor in good health.

This chain joins TRBV12-3 or TRBV12-4 and TRBJ2-2; possibly TRBD1 for D (6 bases). This CDR3 region has 13 residues. Trimming pared 6 bases from V and 6 bases from J, leaving 11 bases between. CDR3 DNA sequence: TGTGCCAGCAGGCCCTACAGGGCCGGGGAGCTGTTTTTT. Protein: CASRPYRAGELFF.

The gene calls are TRBV28 and TRBJ1-1; 11 nucleotides match TRBD1. The V gene end was trimmed by 6 bases and the J gene end by 4 bases; junction bases not matched to a gene: 4. The CDR3 has 14 residues. Per germline, CDR1 MDHEN and CDR2 SYDVKM. This chain's CDR3 is CASRPGTGGTEAFF. The CDR3 nucleotides are TGTGCCAGCAGACCTGGGACAGGGGGCACTGAAGCTTTCTTT.

The gene calls are TRBV29-1 and TRBJ2-7, with a weak D call TRBD1 (6 bases). CDR1 is SQVTM, CDR2 ANQGSEA, per germline. The ends were cut back, 0 bases at V and 5 bases at J, with 14 bases in the middle. The CDR3 covers 14 residues. The CDR3 is CSVEDWPGAHEQYF. The CDR3 bases are TGCAGCGTTGAAGATTGGCCAGGGGCCCACGAGCAGTACTTC.

This rearrangement joins TRBV10-1 to TRBJ2-3; no reliable D call. Per germline, CDR1 WNHNN and CDR2 SYGVQD (reference sequence). This CDR3 has 12 amino acids. V was pared by 3 bases and J by 3 bases, with 4 bases between. CDR3 sequence: CASSEGTDTQYF. The CDR3 DNA follows: TGCGCCAGCAGTGAAGGTACAGATACGCAGTATTTT.

This clonotype occurred a few times. The chain employs TRBV10-3 and TRBJ2-4, with D maybe TRBD1 (6 bases). This CDR3 comprises 12 residues. Trimming removed 2 bases at V and 11 bases at J, with 10 bases between. Germline V lookup: CDR1 ENHRY, CDR2 SYGVKD. CDR3 nucleotides: TGTGCCATCAGTGAGAGTCAGGGGCTTCAGTACTTC. This translates into CAISESQGLQYF.

The chain recombines TRBV6-5 with TRBJ2-2; D uncertain. CDR1 is MNHEY and CDR2 is SVGAGI in the germline V gene. The CDR3 sequence is 12 residues long. V dropped 7 bases and J dropped 4 bases, with 7 bases sitting between them. CDR3 amino acids: CASKVLTGELFF. The DNA of the CDR3 is TGTGCCAGCAAAGTTCTCACCGGGGAGCTGTTTTTT.

A single count supports this clonotype. V and J are TRBV7-2 and TRBJ1-4; 7 bases match TRBD1. With 0 bases clipped from V and 5 bases from J, the junction kept 6 bases outside the gene matches. The length of the CDR3 is 16 residues. Germline CDR1 SGHTA, CDR2 FQGNSA. The CDR3 protein is CASSLAETGRNEKLFF. The CDR3 DNA is TGTGCCAGCAGCTTAGCCGAGACAGGGAGGAATGAAAAACTGTTTTTT.

This clonotype was recorded at least ten times. CDR3 protein: CSARWTSRYNEQFF. The CDR3 DNA reads as TGCAGTGCTAGATGGACTAGCCGCTACAATGAGCAGTTCTTC. This chain links TRBV20-1 with TRBJ2-1, with 8 bases that match TRBD2. Germline lookup yields CDR1 DFQATT and CDR2 SNEGSKA (reference sequence). The CDR3 contains 14 residues. The ends lost 2 bases at V and 3 bases at J; junction bases unmatched: 3.

The chain has TRBV24-1 and TRBJ2-1, with 7 bases that match TRBD2. CDR1 KGHDR and CDR2 SFDVKD come from the germline V gene. The CDR3 runs to 16 residues. With V trimmed by 3 bases and J by 0 bases, 4 bases remained unmatched. CDR3 DNA sequence: TGTGCCACCAGTGATGCGGGCGGGAGCTCCTACAATGAGCAGTTCTTC. Translating gives CATSDAGGSSYNEQFF.

This clonotype was counted only a few times. V gene TRBV28 combines with J gene TRBJ1-1, with 7 bases fitting TRBD1. Germline lookup yields CDR1 MDHEN and CDR2 SYDVKM. The CDR3 is 14 amino acids. Trimming at V came to 6 bases and at J to 4 bases, leaving 8 bases not matched to a gene. The CDR3 nucleotides are TGTGCCAGCAGCCCCCGGACAGGTATCACTGAAGCTTTCTTT. This sequence encodes CASSPRTGITEAFF.

This clonotype was found once. The DNA of the CDR3 is TGTGCCAGCAGTGTTGGGCAGGCTAATGAAAAACTGTTTTTT. Translating it yields CASSVGQANEKLFF. This chain links TRBV2 with TRBJ1-4; the D is unclear. V was pared by 4 bases and J by 3 bases, with 9 bases between. CDR1 and CDR2 from the germline V gene are SNHLY and FYNNEI. The CDR3 spans 14 residues.

The chain employs TRBV5-1 and TRBJ2-1, with D possibly matching TRBD1 (5 bases). The V end lost 4 bases, the J end lost 3 bases, and 8 bases lay between the germline ends. The CDR3 has 13 amino acids. The germline V gene encodes CDR1 SGHRS and CDR2 YFSETQ. The CDR3 reads CASSKDNYNEQFF. The CDR3 DNA follows: TGCGCCAGCAGCAAGGACAACTACAATGAGCAGTTCTTC.

The chain uses TRBV6-5 and TRBJ2-7; TRBD2 agrees at 7 bases. The length of the CDR3 is 13 residues. Germline V gene sequence: CDR1 MNHEY, CDR2 SVGAGI. The J segment lost 2 bases and the V segment lost 6 bases, leaving 4 bases of the junction unmatched. CDR3 residues: CASRRAGAYEQYF. Written as DNA, the CDR3 is TGTGCCAGCAGGAGGGCGGGGGCCTACGAGCAGTACTTC.

This rearrangement joins TRBV20-1 to TRBJ2-3, with D possibly called TRBD1 or TRBD2 (5 bases each). Germline assignment: CDR1 DFQATT and CDR2 SNEGSKA (reference sequence). This CDR3 region has 14 residues. Trimming removed 1 base from V and 5 bases from J, with 13 bases in between. CDR3 loop: CSARVPTRGDTQYF. In nucleotides, the CDR3 is TGCAGTGCTAGAGTCCCTACTAGGGGAGATACGCAGTATTTT.

This chain connects TRBV5-1 to TRBJ1-6, with TRBD1 as a possible D gene (5 bases). This CDR3 has 16 residues. Per germline, CDR1 SGHRS and CDR2 YFSETQ. The V and J ends lost 0 bases and 7 bases respectively, with 14 bases between them. CDR3 sequence: CASSLAVRGGNSPLHF. CDR3 nucleotide sequence: TGCGCCAGCAGCTTGGCCGTTCGGGGCGGGAATTCACCCCTCCACTTT.

This rearrangement joins TRBV24-1 to TRBJ2-3, with D unresolved. CDR1 is KGHDR, CDR2 SFDVKD, per germline. This CDR3 spans 15 amino acids. V was clipped by 5 bases and J by 3 bases, with 14 bases between them. The CDR3 sequence is CATSVGSMWTDTQYF. CDR3 nucleotides: TGTGCCACCAGTGTAGGGTCTATGTGGACAGATACGCAGTATTTT.

The chain carries TRBV3-1 and TRBJ1-1; 7 bases align to TRBD1. Per germline, CDR1 LGHDT and CDR2 YNNKEL (reference sequence). CDR3 size: 17 residues. V lost 1 base and J lost 1; bases outside the gene matches: 9. CDR3 sequence: CASSQAFRDRKNTEAFF. Written as DNA, the CDR3 is TGTGCCAGCAGCCAAGCCTTTAGGGACAGAAAGAACACTGAAGCTTTCTTT.

The rearrangement uses TRBV28 and TRBJ2-7; 10 bases map to TRBD2. Germline-derived CDR1 and CDR2 are MDHEN and SYDVKM. CDR3 length: 15 residues. The V segment lost 4 bases and the J segment 7 bases; nucleotides outside the gene matches: 10. CDR3 nucleotide sequence: TGTGCCAGCAGTTCGCCAGCGGGAGGGCCGGGGGAGCAGTACTTC. Protein: CASSSPAGGPGEQYF.

This clonotype was counted a few times. The V call is TRBV2, the J call TRBJ2-3; the D gene is possibly TRBD2 (5 bases). The V end lost 6 bases, the J end lost 0 bases, and 10 bases lay between the germline ends. The germline CDR1 and CDR2 sequences are SNHLY and FYNNEI. The CDR3 is 14 residues long. This CDR3 is CASSRESSTDTQYF. The CDR3 nucleotides read TGTGCCAGCAGCCGGGAATCTAGCACAGATACGCAGTATTTT. Full variable domain (outside the CDR3, taken from reference TRBV2 and TRBJ2-3): EPEVTQTPSHQVTQMGQEVILRCVPISNHLYFYWYRQILGQKVEFLVSFYNNEISEKSEIFDDQFSVERPDGSNFTLKIRSTKLEDSAMYFCASSRESSTDTQYFGPGTRLTVL.

CDR3 DNA: TGCAGTGCTAGCGCGGGGACAGGGGCTCGAAATGAGCAGTTCTTC. Protein sequence: CSASAGTGARNEQFF. The chain combines TRBV20-1 with TRBJ2-1, with 10 nucleotides matching TRBD1. CDR3 length: 15 residues. Germline assignment: CDR1 DFQATT and CDR2 SNEGSKA (reference sequence). The V gene end was trimmed by 3 bases and the J gene end by 7 bases; junction bases not matched to a gene: 9.